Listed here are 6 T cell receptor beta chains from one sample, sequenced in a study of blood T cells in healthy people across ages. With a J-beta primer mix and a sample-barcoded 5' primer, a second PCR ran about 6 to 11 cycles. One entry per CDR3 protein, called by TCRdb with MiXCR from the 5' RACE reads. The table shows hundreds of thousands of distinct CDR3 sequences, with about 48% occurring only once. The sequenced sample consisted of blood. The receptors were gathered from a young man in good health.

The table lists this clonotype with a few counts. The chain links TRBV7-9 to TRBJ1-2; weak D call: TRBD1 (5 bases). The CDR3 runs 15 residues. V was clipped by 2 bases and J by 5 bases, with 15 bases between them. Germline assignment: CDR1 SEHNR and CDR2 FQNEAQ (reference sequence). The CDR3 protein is CASSLSGTPGYGYTF. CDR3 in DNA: TGTGCCAGCAGCTTAAGCGGTACACCAGGGTATGGCTACACCTTC. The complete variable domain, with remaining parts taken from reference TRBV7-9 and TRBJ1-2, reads DTGVSQNPRHKITKRGQNVTFRCDPISEHNRLYWYRQTLGQGPEFLTYFQNEAQLEKSRLLSDRFSAERPKGSFSTLEIQRTEQGDSAMYLCASSLSGTPGYGYTFGSGTRLTVV.

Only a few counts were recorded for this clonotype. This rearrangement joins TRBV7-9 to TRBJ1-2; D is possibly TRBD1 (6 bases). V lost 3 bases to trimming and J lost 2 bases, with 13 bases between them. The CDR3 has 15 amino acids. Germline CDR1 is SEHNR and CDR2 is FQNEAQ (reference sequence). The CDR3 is CASSFSGDRNYGYTF. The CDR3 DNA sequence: TGTGCCAGCAGCTTTTCAGGGGATCGCAACTATGGCTACACCTTC.

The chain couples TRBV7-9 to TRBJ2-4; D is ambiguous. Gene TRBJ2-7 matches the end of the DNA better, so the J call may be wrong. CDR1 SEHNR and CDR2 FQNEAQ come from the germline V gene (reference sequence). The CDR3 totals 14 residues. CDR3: CASSLVPSIAEQYF. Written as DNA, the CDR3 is TGTGCCAGCAGCTTAGTTCCGTCTATTGCCGAGCAGTACTTC.

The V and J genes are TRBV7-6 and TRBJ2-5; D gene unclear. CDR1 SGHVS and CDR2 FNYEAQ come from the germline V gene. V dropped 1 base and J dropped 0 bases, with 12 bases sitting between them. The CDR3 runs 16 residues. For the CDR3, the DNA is TGTGCCAGCAGCTTAGGGGGTACCTTCTACCAAGAGACCCAGTACTTC. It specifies CASSLGGTFYQETQYF.

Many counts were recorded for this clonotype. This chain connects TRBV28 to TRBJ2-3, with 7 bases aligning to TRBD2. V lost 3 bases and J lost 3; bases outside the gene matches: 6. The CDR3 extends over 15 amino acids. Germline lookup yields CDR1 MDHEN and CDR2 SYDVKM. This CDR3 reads CASSLVTGRTDTQYF. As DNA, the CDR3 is TGTGCCAGCAGTTTGGTCACCGGGAGGACAGATACGCAGTATTTT.

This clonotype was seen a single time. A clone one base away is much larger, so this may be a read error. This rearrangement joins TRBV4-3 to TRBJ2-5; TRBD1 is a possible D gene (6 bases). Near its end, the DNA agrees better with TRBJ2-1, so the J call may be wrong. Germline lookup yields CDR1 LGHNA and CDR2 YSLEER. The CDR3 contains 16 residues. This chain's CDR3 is CASSQEAKRGQETQFF. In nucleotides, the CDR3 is TGCGCCAGCAGCCAAGAAGCGAAGAGGGGACAAGAGACCCAGTTCTTC.